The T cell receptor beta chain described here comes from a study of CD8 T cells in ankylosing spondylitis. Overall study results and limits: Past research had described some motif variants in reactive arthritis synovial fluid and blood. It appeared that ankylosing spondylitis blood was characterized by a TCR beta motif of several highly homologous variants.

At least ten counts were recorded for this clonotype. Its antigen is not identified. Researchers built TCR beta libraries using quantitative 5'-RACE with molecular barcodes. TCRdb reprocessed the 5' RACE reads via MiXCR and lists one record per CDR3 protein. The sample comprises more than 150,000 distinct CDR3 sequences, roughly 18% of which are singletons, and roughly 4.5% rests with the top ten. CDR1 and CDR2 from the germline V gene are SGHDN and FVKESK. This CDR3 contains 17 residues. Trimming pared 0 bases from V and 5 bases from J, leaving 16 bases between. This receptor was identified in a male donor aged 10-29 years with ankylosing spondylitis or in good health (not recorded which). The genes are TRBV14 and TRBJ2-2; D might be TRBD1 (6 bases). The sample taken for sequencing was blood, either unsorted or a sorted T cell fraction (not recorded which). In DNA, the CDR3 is TGTGCCAGCAGCCAAGATCCTGCAGGGGTCATGACCGGGGAGCTGTTTTTT. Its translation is CASSQDPAGVMTGELFF. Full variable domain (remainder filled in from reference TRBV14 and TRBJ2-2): EAGVTQFPSHSVIEKGQTVTLRCDPISGHDNLYWYRRVMGKEIKFLLHFVKESKQDESGMPNNRFLAERTGGTYSTLKVQPAELEDSGVYFCASSQDPAGVMTGELFFGEGSRLTVL.